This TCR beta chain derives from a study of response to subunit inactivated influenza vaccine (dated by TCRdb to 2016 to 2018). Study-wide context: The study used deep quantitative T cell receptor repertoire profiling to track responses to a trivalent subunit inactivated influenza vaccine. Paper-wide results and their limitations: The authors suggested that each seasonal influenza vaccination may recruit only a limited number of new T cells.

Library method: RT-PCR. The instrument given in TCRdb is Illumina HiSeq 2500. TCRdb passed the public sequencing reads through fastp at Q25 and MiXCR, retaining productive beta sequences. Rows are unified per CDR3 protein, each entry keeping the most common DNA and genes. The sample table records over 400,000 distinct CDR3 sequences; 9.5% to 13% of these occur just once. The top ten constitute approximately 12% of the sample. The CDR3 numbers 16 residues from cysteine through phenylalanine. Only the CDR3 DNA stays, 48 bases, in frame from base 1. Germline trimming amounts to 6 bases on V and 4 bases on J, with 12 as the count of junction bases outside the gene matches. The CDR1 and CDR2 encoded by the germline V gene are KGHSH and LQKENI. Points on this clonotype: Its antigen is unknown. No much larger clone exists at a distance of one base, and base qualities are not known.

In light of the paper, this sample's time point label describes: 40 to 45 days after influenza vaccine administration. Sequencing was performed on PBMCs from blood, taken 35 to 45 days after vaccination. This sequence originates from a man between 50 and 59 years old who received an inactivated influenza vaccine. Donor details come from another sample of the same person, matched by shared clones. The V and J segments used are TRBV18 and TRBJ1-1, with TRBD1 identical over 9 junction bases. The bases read TGTGCCAGCTCCCCAAACGGCGGGACAGGGTTCACTGAAGCTTTCTTT. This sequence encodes CASSPNGGTGFTEAFF.